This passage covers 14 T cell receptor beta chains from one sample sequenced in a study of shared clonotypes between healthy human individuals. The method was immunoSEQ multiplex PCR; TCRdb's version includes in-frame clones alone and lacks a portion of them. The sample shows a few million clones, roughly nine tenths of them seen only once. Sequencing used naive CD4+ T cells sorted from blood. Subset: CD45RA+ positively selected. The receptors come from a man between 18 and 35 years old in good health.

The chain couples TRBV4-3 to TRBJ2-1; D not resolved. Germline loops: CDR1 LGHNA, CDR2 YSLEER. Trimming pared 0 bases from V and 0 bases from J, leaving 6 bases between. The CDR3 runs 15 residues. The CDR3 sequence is CASSQDHSSYNEQFF. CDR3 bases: TGCGCCAGCAGCCAAGACCACAGCTCCTACAATGAGCAGTTCTTC.

CDR3 bases: TGCGCCAGCTCTGCGGGACAGGGGTTGGCGAACACTGAAGCTTTCTTT. It is translated as CASSAGQGLANTEAFF. This sequence joins TRBV5-1 and TRBJ1-1, with TRBD1 matching 10 bases. The CDR3 has 16 amino acids. J lost 1 base, V lost 7 bases, and 10 bases had no gene match. Germline V gene lookup returns CDR1 SGHRS and CDR2 YFSETQ. Full variable domain (outside the CDR3, taken from reference TRBV5-1 and TRBJ1-1): KAGVTQTPRYLIKTRGQQVTLSCSPISGHRSVSWYQQTPGQGLQFLFEYFSETQRNKGNFPGRFSGRQFSNSRSEMNVSTLELGDSALYLCASSAGQGLANTEAFFGQGTRLTVV.

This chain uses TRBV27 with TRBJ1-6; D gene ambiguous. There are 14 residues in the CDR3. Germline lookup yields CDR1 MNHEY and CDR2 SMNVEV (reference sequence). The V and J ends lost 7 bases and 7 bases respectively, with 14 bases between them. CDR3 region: CASIMVKENSPLHF. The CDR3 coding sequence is TGTGCCAGCATTATGGTCAAGGAGAATTCACCCCTCCACTTT.

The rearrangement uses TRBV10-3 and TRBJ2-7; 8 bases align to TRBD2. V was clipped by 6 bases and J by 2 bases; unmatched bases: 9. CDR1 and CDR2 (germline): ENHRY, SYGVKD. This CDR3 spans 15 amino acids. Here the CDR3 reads CAISVHLAGPYEQYF. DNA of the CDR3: TGTGCCATCAGCGTCCACCTAGCGGGCCCCTACGAGCAGTACTTC.

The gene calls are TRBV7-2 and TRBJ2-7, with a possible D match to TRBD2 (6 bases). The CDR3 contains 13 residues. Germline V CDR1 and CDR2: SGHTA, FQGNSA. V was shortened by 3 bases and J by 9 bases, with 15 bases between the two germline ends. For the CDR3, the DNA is TGTGCCAGCAGCTTGGGGGGAGCGGGCGGGCAGTACTTC. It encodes CASSLGGAGGQYF.

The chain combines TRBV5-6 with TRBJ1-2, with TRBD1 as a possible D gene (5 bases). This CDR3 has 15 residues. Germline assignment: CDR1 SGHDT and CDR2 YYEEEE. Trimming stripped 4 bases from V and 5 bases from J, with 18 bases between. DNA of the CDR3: TGTGCCAGCAGCCCCCCCGGCAGGGACCTATATGGCTACACCTTC. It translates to CASSPPGRDLYGYTF.

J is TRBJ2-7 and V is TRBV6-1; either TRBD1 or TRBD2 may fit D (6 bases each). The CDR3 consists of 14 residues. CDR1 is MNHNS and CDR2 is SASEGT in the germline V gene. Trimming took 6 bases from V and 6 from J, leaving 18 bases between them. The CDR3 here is CASSGQSGLSEQYF. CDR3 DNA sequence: TGTGCCAGCAGCGGACAGAGCGGACTAAGCGAGCAGTACTTC.

The CDR3 reads CASSPVGEGYEQYF. CDR3 coding DNA: TGCGCCAGCAGCCCCGTAGGTGAGGGCTACGAGCAGTACTTC. The chain combines TRBV5-1 with TRBJ2-7; tentative D call: TRBD2 (5 bases). The germline V and J ends were trimmed by 4 bases and 3 bases, with 14 bases remaining between them. CDR1 is SGHRS, CDR2 YFSETQ, per germline. This CDR3 comprises 14 residues.

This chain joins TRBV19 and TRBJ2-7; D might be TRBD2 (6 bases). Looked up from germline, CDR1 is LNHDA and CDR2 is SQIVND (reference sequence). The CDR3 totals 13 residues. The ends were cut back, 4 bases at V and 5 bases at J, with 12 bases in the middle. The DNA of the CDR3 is TGTGCCAGTAGTACCGGGAGAGCCGACGAGCAGTACTTC. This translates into CASSTGRADEQYF.

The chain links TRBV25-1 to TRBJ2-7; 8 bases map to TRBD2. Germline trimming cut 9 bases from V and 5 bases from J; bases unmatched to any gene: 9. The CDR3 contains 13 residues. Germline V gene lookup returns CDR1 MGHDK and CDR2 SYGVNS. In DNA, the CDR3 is TGTGCCAGTTCCCGAGCGGGAGCCGACGAGCAGTACTTC. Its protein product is CASSRAGADEQYF.

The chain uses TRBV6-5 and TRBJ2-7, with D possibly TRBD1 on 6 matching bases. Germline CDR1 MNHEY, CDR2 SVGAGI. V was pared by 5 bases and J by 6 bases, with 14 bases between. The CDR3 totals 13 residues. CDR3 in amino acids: CASSRDYRAEQYF. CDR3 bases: TGTGCCAGCAGTAGAGATTACAGGGCCGAGCAGTACTTC.

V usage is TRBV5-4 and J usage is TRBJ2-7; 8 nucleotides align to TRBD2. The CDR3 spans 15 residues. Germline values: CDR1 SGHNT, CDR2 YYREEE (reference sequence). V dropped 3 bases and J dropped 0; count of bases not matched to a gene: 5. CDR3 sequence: CASSSPGTSSYEQYF. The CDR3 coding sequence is TGTGCCAGCAGCTCCCCCGGGACTAGCTCCTACGAGCAGTACTTC.

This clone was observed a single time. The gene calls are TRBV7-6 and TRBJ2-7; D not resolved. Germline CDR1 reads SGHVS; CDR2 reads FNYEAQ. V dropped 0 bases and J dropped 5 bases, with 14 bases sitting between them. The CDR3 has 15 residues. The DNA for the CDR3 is TGTGCCAGCAGCTTAGCCCCTTTAGAGACGGACGAGCAGTACTTC. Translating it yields CASSLAPLETDEQYF.

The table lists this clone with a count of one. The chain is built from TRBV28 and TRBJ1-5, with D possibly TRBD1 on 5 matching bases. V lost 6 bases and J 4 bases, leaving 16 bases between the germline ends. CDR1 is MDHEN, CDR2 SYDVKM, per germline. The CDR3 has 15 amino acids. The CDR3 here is CASRNPTPGNQPQHF. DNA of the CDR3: TGTGCCAGCAGGAACCCCACCCCAGGGAATCAGCCCCAGCATTTT.